These 9 T cell receptor beta chains were sequenced from one sample in a study of T cell responses to AZD1222 COVID-19 vaccine (TCRdb year 2021). The library came from the immunoSEQ multiplex PCR assay. TCRdb holds this immuneACCESS table with in-frame rearrangements only. Some clones are missing; in checked studies, unresolved V genes explain under half, and the rest has no known cause. The sample table holds some 110,000 clones, of which 92% were seen once. Clones ranked in the top ten supply around 1.6% of the sample. The time point label corresponds to: about 28 days (+/-7) after the second vaccine dose. Here the sequenced sample was peripheral blood, taken 28 days after the second AZD1222 dose. Receptor source: an adult who received the AZD1222 COVID-19 vaccine.

A few counts support this clone. The CDR3 loop is CASSPSPISLRASTDTQYF. The DNA of the CDR3 is TGTGCCAGCAGCCCGTCCCCAATTAGCCTGAGGGCTAGCACAGATACGCAGTATTTT. The chain carries TRBV13 and TRBJ2-3, with a possible D match to TRBD2 (5 bases). Germline-derived CDR1 and CDR2 are PRHDT and FYEKMQ (reference sequence). Trimming left V 5 bases short and J 0 bases short, with 24 bases between. The CDR3 runs to 19 residues.

This clone was recorded once. The chain couples TRBV27 to TRBJ2-1; D uncertain. With 4 bases removed from V and 8 bases from J, the gap between germline ends came to 15 bases. The germline V gene encodes CDR1 MNHEY and CDR2 SMNVEV (reference sequence). The CDR3 consists of 14 residues. This CDR3 is CASSSSRSGDEQFF. CDR3 in DNA: TGTGCCAGCAGTTCATCTAGATCGGGCGATGAGCAGTTCTTC.

The CDR3 loop is CASSQDGLREGARETQYF. The CDR3 DNA follows: TGTGCCAGCAGCCAAGATGGGCTGCGGGAGGGCGCCCGAGAGACCCAGTACTTC. This sequence joins TRBV3-1 (or the pseudogene TRBV3-2) and TRBJ2-5; 9 nucleotides align to TRBD2. Germline V lookup: CDR1 LGHDT, CDR2 YNNKEL (reference sequence). The CDR3 spans 18 residues. V shed 0 bases, J shed 4 bases, and the junction held 12 bases outside the gene matches.

The chain has TRBV10-2 and TRBJ1-5, with D unresolved. The CDR3 is 11 amino acids. Germline V gene sequence: CDR1 WSHSY, CDR2 SAAADI. The CDR3 bases are TGCGGGGCAGTCTCCAATCAGCCCCAGCATTTT. It encodes CGAVSNQPQHF.

This clone turned up a few times. This sequence joins TRBV7-8 and TRBJ2-1; TRBD2 aligns across 7 bases. J gave up 3 bases and V 5 bases, and 10 bases lay outside the gene matches. Germline values: CDR1 SGHVS, CDR2 FQNEAQ. The CDR3 covers 16 residues. The CDR3 sequence: CASSHLGLADYNEQFF. The CDR3 coding sequence is TGTGCCAGCAGCCACCTGGGGCTAGCGGACTACAATGAGCAGTTCTTC.

This rearrangement joins TRBV15 to TRBJ1-5; the match to TRBD1 covers 8 bases. CDR3 length: 14 residues. With 9 bases clipped from V and 9 bases from J, the junction kept 13 bases outside the gene matches. CDR1 and CDR2 (germline): LNHNV, YYDKDF (reference sequence). CDR3 region: CATRTGTGSSPQHF. The CDR3 DNA sequence: TGTGCCACTAGGACCGGGACAGGATCTTCGCCCCAGCATTTT.

The chain carries TRBV28 and TRBJ2-7; 7 bases agree with TRBD2. The germline V gene has CDR1 MDHEN and CDR2 SYDVKM. V gave up 2 bases and J gave up 6 bases; unmatched junction bases: 7. This CDR3 is 14 amino acids long. CDR3 nucleotide sequence: TGTGCCAGCAGTTTAATAGCGGGCCCCCCCGAGCAGTACTTC. Protein sequence: CASSLIAGPPEQYF.

Written as DNA, the CDR3 is TGTGCCAGCAGCGTAGACTCGAATGAAAAACTGTTTTTT. It encodes CASSVDSNEKLFF. The V and J genes are TRBV9 and TRBJ1-4; D call uncertain. From germline, CDR1 is SGDLS and CDR2 YYNGEE. V was cut by 0 bases and J by 5 bases, with 5 bases left in between. The CDR3 is made up of 13 amino acids.

The chain joins TRBV6-1 to TRBJ1-2; D gene ambiguous. Germline V CDR1 and CDR2: MNHNS, SASEGT. The length of the CDR3 is 14 residues. Trimming stripped 1 base from V and 2 bases from J, with 8 bases between. CDR3 in amino acids: CASSEGVGNYGYTF. CDR3 in DNA: TGTGCCAGCAGTGAAGGGGTAGGAAACTATGGCTACACCTTC.